Presented here are 22 T cell receptor beta chains from one specimen sequenced in a study of esophageal squamous cell carcinoma under preoperative chemotherapy. TCRdb passed the PCR reads through MiXCR, listing each CDR3 protein once. This sample has 15,000 to 20,000 distinct CDR3 sequences; nearly 50% occur once, and the top ten carry over 25%. Time point denoted: before preoperative PTX-NDP chemotherapy. This specimen was taken from a patient given preoperative chemotherapy. The receptors were gathered from a human donor with esophageal squamous cell carcinoma. The donor label of this sample is uncertain.

The chain uses TRBV11-3 and TRBJ2-7, with D uncertain. Germline values: CDR1 SGHNT, CDR2 YENEEA. Trimming took 1 base from V and 6 from J, leaving 13 bases between them. The CDR3 spans 14 residues. The CDR3 sequence: CASSLGQAAGEQYF. In DNA form, the CDR3 reads TGTGCCAGCAGCTTAGGGCAGGCGGCAGGCGAGCAGTACTTC.

There are a few counts of this clonotype. The chain has TRBV7-6 and TRBJ2-3, with D perhaps matching TRBD2 (6 bases). Between the trimmed V and J ends, which lost 4 bases and 2 bases, there was a span of 13 bases. The germline CDR1 and CDR2 sequences are SGHVS and FNYEAQ. The length of the CDR3 is 15 residues. CDR3: CASSSAAGTTDTQYF. The CDR3 DNA sequence: TGTGCCAGCAGCTCCGCGGCGGGGACCACAGATACGCAGTATTTT.

This rearrangement joins TRBV12-5 to TRBJ2-7; 10 bases map to TRBD2. The CDR3 runs 14 residues. Germline-derived CDR1 and CDR2 are LGHNT and FRNRAP. V gave up 6 bases and J gave up 1 base; unmatched junction bases: 3. CDR3 region: CASGLAGGSYEQYF. The CDR3 DNA follows: TGTGCTAGTGGATTAGCGGGAGGATCCTACGAGCAGTACTTC.

The rearrangement joins TRBV11-2 to TRBJ2-1, with 7 positions matching TRBD2. This CDR3 region has 17 residues. The germline gives CDR1 SGHAT, CDR2 FQNNGV. The V and J ends lost 5 bases and 0 bases, in that order; junction bases with no gene match: 10. In DNA, the CDR3 is TGTGCCAGCAGCCGTACTAGCGCCCCGAGCTCCTACAATGAGCAGTTCTTC. The encoded protein is CASSRTSAPSSYNEQFF.

The gene calls are TRBV7-6 and TRBJ2-1, with TRBD2 matching over 8 bases. The CDR3 is made up of 16 amino acids. Germline CDR1 reads SGHVS; CDR2 reads FNYEAQ. Unmatched junction bases numbered 2, after V lost 0 bases and J lost 1 base. The CDR3 loop reads CASSLASGRSYNEQFF. Written as DNA, the CDR3 is TGTGCCAGCAGCTTAGCGAGCGGGAGATCCTACAATGAGCAGTTCTTC.

This clonotype turned up a few times. This sequence joins TRBV7-6 and TRBJ2-1; 7 bases match TRBD2. CDR3 length: 17 amino acids. CDR1 is SGHVS, CDR2 FNYEAQ, per germline. V lost 4 bases, J lost 5 bases, and 14 bases stayed unmatched. CDR3 in amino acids: CASSSEAGVGFHNEQFF. The DNA of the CDR3 is TGTGCCAGCAGCTCAGAGGCGGGAGTGGGTTTTCACAATGAGCAGTTCTTC. Using reference TRBV7-6 and TRBJ2-1 for the parts outside the CDR3, the full variable domain is GAGVSQSPRYKVTKRGQDVALRCDPISGHVSLYWYRQALGQGPEFLTYFNYEAQQDKSGLPNDRFSAERPEGSISTLTIQRTEQRDSAMYRCASSSEAGVGFHNEQFFGPGTRLTVL.

The chain combines TRBV27 with TRBJ2-3; 7 nucleotides align to TRBD2. The better agreement between TRBJ2-1 and the DNA end casts doubt on the J call. There are 16 residues in the CDR3. The V gene's germline CDR1 is MNHEY and CDR2 SMNVEV (reference sequence). The CDR3 region has the DNA TGTGCCAGCAGTTTTTCGGGCTGGGGAGGGTTTAATGAGCAGTTCTTC. It translates to CASSFSGWGGFNEQFF.

This clonotype was recorded once. The genes are TRBV27 and TRBJ2-1, with TRBD1 as a possible D gene (6 bases). CDR1 MNHEY and CDR2 SMNVEV come from the germline V gene (reference sequence). Deletions cut 5 bases from V and 0 bases from J, with 14 bases between. The CDR3 extends over 16 amino acids. The CDR3 sequence is CASSTSLGGSYNEQFF. The DNA for the CDR3 is TGTGCCAGCAGTACTTCCTTAGGGGGCTCCTACAATGAGCAGTTCTTC.

The chain employs TRBV27 and TRBJ2-3; a weak D match, TRBD2 (5 bases). This CDR3 is built from 16 residues. The V gene's germline CDR1 is MNHEY and CDR2 SMNVEV (reference sequence). In DNA form, the CDR3 reads TGTCTCAGCCGTTTCTCGCGGCCGGGGTCACATAATATTCAGTATTTT. Encoded protein: CLSRFSRPGSHNIQYF.

Concerning this clonotype itself: One junction end disagrees with the germline gene, perhaps due to a read error. The V and J genes are TRBV12-3 or TRBV12-4 and TRBJ2-5; tentatively, D is TRBD2 (6 bases). This CDR3 contains 14 residues. CDR3 nucleotides: TGTGCGAGGCGCGGGGCCCGTGACCAAGATACCCAGTACTTC. Translation gives CARRGARDQDTQYF.

The chain recombines TRBV7-2 with TRBJ2-7; 11 nucleotides line up with TRBD2. CDR3 length: 15 amino acids. The germline V gene encodes CDR1 SGHTA and CDR2 FQGNSA. Unmatched junction bases numbered 1, after V lost 1 base and J lost 2 bases. The CDR3 region has the DNA TGTGCCAGCAGCTTAGAACTAGCGGGAGCCTACGAGCAGTACTTC. Translated: CASSLELAGAYEQYF.

This clonotype was detected once. This rearrangement joins TRBV12-3 or TRBV12-4 to TRBJ2-2; perhaps TRBD1 as D (6 bases). The J call could be wrong; TRBJ2-3 is a better fit for the DNA end. This CDR3 contains 16 residues. The CDR3 protein is CASKGDDTSSTGEQYF. DNA of the CDR3: TGTGCCAGCAAGGGGGACGACACCTCGAGCACCGGGGAGCAGTATTTT.

The rearrangement uses TRBV6-1 and TRBJ2-6, with D possibly TRBD1 on 6 matching bases. The ends were cut back, 5 bases at V and 0 bases at J, with 11 bases in the middle. The CDR3 sequence is 16 residues long. Per germline, CDR1 MNHNS and CDR2 SASEGT. This chain's CDR3 is CASSKTGLSGANVLTF. The CDR3 DNA is TGTGCCAGCAGTAAAACAGGGCTCTCTGGGGCCAACGTCCTGACTTTC.

CDR3 nucleotides: TGTGCCATGGGCGGACAGGCTGTGAGCACCGGGGAGCTGTTTTTT. Protein: CAMGGQAVSTGELFF. V usage is TRBV7-3 and J usage is TRBJ2-2; 7 bases are shared with TRBD1. The length of the CDR3 is 15 residues. The junction had 12 bases not matched to a gene; V was cut back by 10 bases and J by 4 bases. CDR1 and CDR2 (germline): SGHTA, FQGTGA.

A note on this clonotype: A junction end diverges from the germline sequence, so it may reflect a read error. The chain recombines TRBV7-8 with TRBJ2-4; D possibly uses TRBD1 or TRBD2 (6 bases each). The CDR3 length is 15 residues. Looked up from germline, CDR1 is SGHVS and CDR2 is FQNEAQ. In DNA form, the CDR3 reads TGTGCCCGCGGCCGGGGGCCGGGAGCCAAAAACACGCAGTATTTC. This sequence encodes CARGRGPGAKNTQYF. Complete variable domain (other parts from reference TRBV7-8 and TRBJ2-4): GAGVSQSPRYKVAKRGQDVALRCDPISGHVSLFWYQQALGQGPEFLTYFQNEAQLDKSGLPSDRFFAERPEGSVSTLKIQRTQQEDSAVYLCARGRGPGAKNTQYFGAGTRLSVL.

The sample holds many counts of this clonotype. V is TRBV7-2 and J is TRBJ2-5; a possible D gene is TRBD2 (6 bases). The J call may not be correct, given that the DNA end is closer to TRBJ2-7. Germline-derived CDR1 and CDR2 are SGHTA and FQGNSA. CDR3 length equals 15 residues. The DNA for the CDR3 is TGTGCCAGCAGCTTAGAGCGGGTAAGCTCCTACGAGCAGTACTTC. Its translation is CASSLERVSSYEQYF.

V usage is TRBV6-5 and J usage is TRBJ2-7, with TRBD1 identical over 8 bases. Germline trimming cut 0 bases from V and 1 base from J; bases unmatched to any gene: 2. Germline CDR1 MNHEY, CDR2 SVGAGI. This CDR3 comprises 15 residues. The CDR3 DNA sequence: TGTGCCAGCAGTTACTCTGGACAGGGATCCTACGAGCAGTACTTC. This encodes CASSYSGQGSYEQYF.

J is TRBJ2-7 and V is TRBV7-2; D remains unclear. Germline CDR1 SGHTA, CDR2 FQGNSA. This CDR3 has 15 residues. The V end lost 1 base, the J end lost 1 base, and 11 bases lay between the germline ends. Here the CDR3 DNA reads TGTGCCAGCAGCTTAGTCCTAGGCAAGTCCTACGAGCAGTACTTC. The encoded protein is CASSLVLGKSYEQYF.

This clonotype is labeled medium-sized. This chain links TRBV7-3 with TRBJ2-6, with a tentative D call TRBD1 (6 bases). Trimming removed 4 bases from V and 2 bases from J, with 18 bases in between. Germline CDR1 reads SGHTA; CDR2 reads FQGTGA. The CDR3 is 18 amino acids. The CDR3 coding sequence is TGTGCCAGCAGCTACGATAGGTTAAAGGGGGCTGGGGCCAACGTCCTGACTTTC. Translation: CASSYDRLKGAGANVLTF.

This clonotype has ten or more counts. The chain links TRBV7-9 to TRBJ2-7; D might be TRBD1 (6 bases). Trimming shortened V by 5 bases and J by 2 bases, and 10 bases separated the two germline ends. Germline V lookup: CDR1 SEHNR, CDR2 FQNEAQ (reference sequence). The CDR3 sequence is 13 residues long. The CDR3 reads CASSHRETYEQYF. CDR3 DNA: TGTGCCAGCAGCCACAGGGAAACCTACGAGCAGTACTTC. The variable domain in full, with the rest retrieved from reference TRBV7-9 and TRBJ2-7, is DTGVSQNPRHKITKRGQNVTFRCDPISEHNRLYWYRQTLGQGPEFLTYFQNEAQLEKSRLLSDRFSAERPKGSFSTLEIQRTEQGDSAMYLCASSHRETYEQYFGPGTRLTVT.

This clonotype has ten or more counts. The V and J genes are TRBV6-5 and TRBJ1-1; possibly TRBD1 for D (5 bases). The CDR3 is 13 amino acids. Germline assignment: CDR1 MNHEY and CDR2 SVGAGI. V lost 6 bases, J lost 1 base, and 9 bases lay in between. CDR3 nucleotides: TGTGCCAGCAGATACCAGGGGAACACTGAAGCTTTCTTT. This codes for CASRYQGNTEAFF.

This clonotype was found a few times. This chain connects TRBV12-3 or TRBV12-4 to TRBJ2-1; the D call may be TRBD1 or TRBD2 (6 bases each). TRBJ2-5 explains the end of the DNA better; the J call may be wrong. The CDR3 runs 14 residues. CDR3 nucleotides: TGTGCCAGCAGTTATACAGGGAGGCGAGAGACCCAGTACTTC. It codes for CASSYTGRRETQYF.